This TCR beta chain was identified in a study of cytomegalovirus exposure and HLA in healthy donors. About the study: A preliminary data release comprised approximately 85 million unique TCRs obtained from HLA-typed donors. Notes on the study in general: Rarity held for most TCR sequences, but there were some public TCRs that occurred in many donors. TCR beta chain V- and J-gene trimming was linked, in a later analysis, to a missense variant in DCLRE1C.

This PCR relied on a set of 60 Vbeta primers and 13 Jbeta primers. Profiling relied on immunoSEQ multiplex PCR, and the TCRdb table lists in-frame clones only, not all of them. The sample has around 100,000 clones, around 80% seen once. Concerning this clone: Its antigen is not identified.

Trimming removed 2 bases from V and 10 bases from J; junction bases left unmatched: 9. Germline-derived CDR1 and CDR2 are LGHNA and YSLEER. The CDR3 is made up of 16 amino acids. Sequencing input: PBMCs. The genes are TRBV4-3 and TRBJ2-1, with 12 nucleotides matching TRBD2. This clonotype originated in a woman under 30 in good health and CMV-seronegative. CDR3 protein: CASSQSMSLAGGEQFF. CDR3 bases: TGCGCCAGCAGCCAATCAATGAGCCTAGCGGGGGGGGAGCAGTTCTTC.